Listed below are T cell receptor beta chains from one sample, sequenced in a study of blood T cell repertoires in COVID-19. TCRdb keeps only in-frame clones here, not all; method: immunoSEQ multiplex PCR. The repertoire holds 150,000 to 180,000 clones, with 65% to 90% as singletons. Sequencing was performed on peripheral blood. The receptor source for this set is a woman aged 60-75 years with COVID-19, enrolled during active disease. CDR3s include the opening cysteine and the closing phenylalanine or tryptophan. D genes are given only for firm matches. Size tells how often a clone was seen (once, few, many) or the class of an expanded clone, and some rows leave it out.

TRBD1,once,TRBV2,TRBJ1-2,TGTGCCAGCTCCCTTACAGGGGCTGTTGGCTACACCTTC,CASSLTGAVGYTF
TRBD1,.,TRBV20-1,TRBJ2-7,TGCAGTGCTAGTAGAATCAGGACAGGTCTTTCCTACGAGCAGTACTTC,CSASRIRTGLSYEQYF
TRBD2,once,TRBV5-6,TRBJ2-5,TGTGCCAGCAGCCCCGGGACTAGCTACGGAGAGACCCAGTACTTC,CASSPGTSYGETQYF
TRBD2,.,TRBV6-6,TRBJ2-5,TGTGCCAGCAGCCCCGGACTAGCGGGGGTAGAGACCCAGTACTTC,CASSPGLAGVETQYF
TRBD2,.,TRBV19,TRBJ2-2,TGTGCCAGTAGTATGTATCGGGGGGCGAACACCGGGGAGCTGTTTTTT,CASSMYRGANTGELFF
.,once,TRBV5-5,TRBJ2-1,TGTGCCAGCAGCTTGTCCCGGTTGCGGGACAATGAGCAGTTCTTC,CASSLSRLRDNEQFF
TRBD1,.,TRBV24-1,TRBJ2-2,TGTGCCACCAGTGACCCAACACCCGGACAGGGGAACACCGGGGAGCTGTTTTTT,CATSDPTPGQGNTGELFF
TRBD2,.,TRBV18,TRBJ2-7,TGTGCCAGCTCAAACCCGGGACTAGCGAACAACGAGCAGTACTTC,CASSNPGLANNEQYF
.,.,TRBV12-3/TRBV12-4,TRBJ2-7,TGTGCCAGCAGTTTTAGCGTTTACGAGCAGTACTTC,CASSFSVYEQYF
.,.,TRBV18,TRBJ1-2,TGTGCCAGCTCACCAGAGGTAGGCGGCTATGGCTACACCTTC,CASSPEVGGYGYTF
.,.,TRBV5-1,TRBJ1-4,TGCGCCAGCAGCCCTCGGGGTGGCGATGAAAAACTGTTTTTT,CASSPRGGDEKLFF
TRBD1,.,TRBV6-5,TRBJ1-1,TGTGCCAGCACCAGGGGTTGGGACAGTGAAGCTTTCTTT,CASTRGWDSEAFF
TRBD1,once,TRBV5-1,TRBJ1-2,TGCGCCAGCAGCCTACAGACAGGGGACGATGGCTACACCTTC,CASSLQTGDDGYTF
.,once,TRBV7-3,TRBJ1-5,TGTGCCAGCAGCTTACTGTGTAGGGGAGGCAGCAATCAGCCCCAGCATTTT,CASSLLCRGGSNQPQHF
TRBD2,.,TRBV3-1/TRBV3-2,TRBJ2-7,TGTGCCAGCAGCCGGGGGACTAGCGGGAGTTACGAGCAGTACTTC,CASSRGTSGSYEQYF
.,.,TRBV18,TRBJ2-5,TGTGCCAGCTCACCTTCTACTCCCTGGGAGACCCAGTACTTC,CASSPSTPWETQYF
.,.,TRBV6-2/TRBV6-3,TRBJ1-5,TGTGCCAGCAGTTATAACCGCGGGGGTCAGCCCCAGCATTTT,CASSYNRGGQPQHF
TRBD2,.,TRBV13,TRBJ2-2,TGTGCCAGCAGCTTACCAGGGACTAGCGGGATGTCCGGGGAGCTGTTTTTT,CASSLPGTSGMSGELFF
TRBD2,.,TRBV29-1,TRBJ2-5,TGCAGCGCCACGGGGGGTGCGGAGACCCAGTACTTC,CSATGGAETQYF
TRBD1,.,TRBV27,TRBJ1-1,TGTGCCAGCAGTTTCGGGACAGGGTTCACTGAAGCTTTCTTT,CASSFGTGFTEAFF
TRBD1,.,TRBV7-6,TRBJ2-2,TGTGCCAGCAGCTCGACAGGGGTGGGCACCGGGGAGCTGTTTTTT,CASSSTGVGTGELFF
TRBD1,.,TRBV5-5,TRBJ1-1,TGTGCCAGCAGCTTTCGGACAGGGGGGAACACTGAAGCTTTCTTT,CASSFRTGGNTEAFF
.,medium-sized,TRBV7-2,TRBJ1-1,TGTGCCAGCAGCTTAGCACCAGGGGTTAACACTGAAGCTTTCTTT,CASSLAPGVNTEAFF